This paragraph reports one TCR beta chain. Assay: immunoSEQ multiplex PCR; the TCRdb copy retains only in-frame clones and omits some. Of 100,000 to 120,000 clones listed, about four fifths are singletons. This CDR3 is built from 14 residues. V lost 0 bases and J lost 7; bases outside the gene matches: 3. Germline V gives CDR1 SEHNR, CDR2 FQNEAQ (reference sequence). These data belong to a study of blood T cell repertoires in COVID-19. Turning to the study itself: In each case, the material was cDNA or gDNA derived from T cells, B-cell-depleted T cells, or PBMCs.

The sequenced material came from peripheral blood. This clonotype originated in a woman in her seventies with acute or convalescent COVID-19. The chain joins TRBV7-9 to TRBJ2-7; TRBD2 agrees at 10 bases. As DNA, the CDR3 is TGTGCCAGCAGCTTAGCCCTAGCGGGAGTTGAGCAGTACTTC. Translating it yields CASSLALAGVEQYF.